The rows below give T cell receptor beta chains drawn from one sample of a study of T cell changes during pregnancy in multiple sclerosis. Measured with immunoSEQ multiplex PCR; TCRdb has only the in-frame clones, and not every one. The table lists approximately 59,000 clones, under 95% of them singletons. Material: peripheral blood, obtained in the third trimester of pregnancy. These receptor sequences come from a female donor in good health, enrolled as a control in a pregnancy study. Both conserved end residues are part of each CDR3. The D gene is left open where the match is weak. Expanded clones are given a class, and other clones once, few, many or no size at all.

-	TRBD1	TRBV7-9	TRBJ1-4	TGTGCCAGCAGCATCCTACAGGGGGCGAATGAAAAACTGTTTTTT	CASSILQGANEKLFF
-	-	TRBV19	TRBJ2-2	TGTGCCACCTGGCCATTCACCGGGGAGCTGTTTTTT	CATWPFTGELFF
-	-	TRBV7-3	TRBJ1-1	TGTGCCAGCAGCCCTAATTGGGGAGGGAAGGCTTTCTTT	CASSPNWGGKAFF
-	-	TRBV7-7	TRBJ2-6	TGTGCTAGCAGCTTCTATGGGGCCAACGTCCTGACTTTC	CASSFYGANVLTF
once	-	TRBV6-5	TRBJ1-2	TGTGCCAGCAGGCGGGCTACCCAAATCCGCTATGGCTACACCTTC	CASRRATQIRYGYTF
-	TRBD1	TRBV11-3	TRBJ2-2	TGTGCCAGCAGCCCGGGACAGGGAGCAAACACCGGGGAGCTGTTTTTT	CASSPGQGANTGELFF
-	-	TRBV5-5	TRBJ2-1	TGTGCCAGCAGCTTGGAGGGGTACTCCTACAATGAGCAGTTCTTC	CASSLEGYSYNEQFF
once	-	TRBV9	TRBJ1-2	TGTGCCAGCACCCCCGGTAGTTATGGCTACACCTTC	CASTPGSYGYTF
-	TRBD1	TRBV6-6	TRBJ1-2	TGTGCCAGCAGTTCCACCGGAGGGGGCGAGAATGGCTACACCTTC	CASSSTGGGENGYTF
-	-	TRBV16	TRBJ1-5	TGTGCCAGCAGCCAATCCCGACAGGCGGTCCAGCATTTT	CASSQSRQAVQHF
-	TRBD2	TRBV9	TRBJ2-4	TGTGCCAGCAGCGTGACTAGCGGGGGTATCAAAAACATTCAGTACTTC	CASSVTSGGIKNIQYF
-	-	TRBV10-3	TRBJ1-1	TGTGCCATCAAGCTAGCCCTGAACACTGAAGCTTTCTTT	CAIKLALNTEAFF
-	-	TRBV27	TRBJ1-4	TGTGCCAGCAGTTGGGATCGGGGAGGGGAAAAACTGTTTTTT	CASSWDRGGEKLFF
-	TRBD2	TRBV5-4	TRBJ2-3	TGTGCCAGCAGCTTGCGTTGGACTAGCGGAACAAAAAGCACAGATACGCAGTATTTT	CASSLRWTSGTKSTDTQYF
-	TRBD1	TRBV7-8	TRBJ1-5	TGTGCCAGCAGCTTTTCCGACAGGGGAAGGCAGCCCCAGCATTTT	CASSFSDRGRQPQHF
-	-	TRBV30	TRBJ1-1	TGTGCCCGGACCGGGGGGCTCACTGAAGCTTTCTTT	CARTGGLTEAFF
-	-	TRBV27	TRBJ1-1	TGTGCCAGCAGTTTAGTGTGGGAGGCTGAAGCTTTCTTT	CASSLVWEAEAFF
-	TRBD1	TRBV6-5	TRBJ2-7	TGTGCCGTCAGCGTGACAGGGGGCTACGAGCAGTACTTC	CAVSVTGGYEQYF
few	-	TRBV9	TRBJ1-1	TGTGCCAGCAGCGTAGATCAGGGGAACACTGAAGCTTTCTTT	CASSVDQGNTEAFF
-	TRBD1	TRBV11-2	TRBJ1-6	TGTGCCAGCAGCTTAAAGGGACAGGGGAGCTCCTATAATTCACCCCTCCACTTT	CASSLKGQGSSYNSPLHF
-	TRBD1	TRBV2	TRBJ1-4	TGTGCCAGCAGGGGGACAGGGACCTTTGAAAAACTGTTTTTT	CASRGTGTFEKLFF
-	TRBD2	TRBV4-1	TRBJ2-2	TGCGCCAGCAGCCAAGAGGGACTAGCGGGGGGAACCGGGGAGCTGTTTTTT	CASSQEGLAGGTGELFF
once	-	TRBV21-1	TRBJ2-7	TGTGCCAGCAACCCGCAGACAGGGGAGTTAAACTACGAGCAGTACTTC	CASNPQTGELNYEQYF
-	-	TRBV6-5	TRBJ2-7	TGTGCCAGCAGTTACGCCGGGACTCCTGTCTTCGAGCAGTACTTC	CASSYAGTPVFEQYF
-	-	TRBV19	TRBJ1-3	TGTGCCAGTAGTACTACGGTTGGAAACACCATATATTTT	CASSTTVGNTIYF
-	-	TRBV18	TRBJ1-1	TGTGCCAGCTCACCCTATCAGAACACTGAAGCTTTCTTT	CASSPYQNTEAFF
-	TRBD2	TRBV13	TRBJ2-5	TGTGCCAGCAGCCAGCGACTAGCGGGGGGGGAAGAGACCCAGTACTTC	CASSQRLAGGEETQYF
-	-	TRBV5-5	TRBJ1-2	TGTGCCAGCAGCTTGGTCGGGAAGAACTATGGCTACACCTTC	CASSLVGKNYGYTF
-	TRBD1	TRBV6-5	TRBJ1-6	TGTGCCAGCAGTTACTCCACAGGGGAGAATTCACCCCTCCACTTT	CASSYSTGENSPLHF
-	-	TRBV18	TRBJ2-1	TGTGCCAGCTCACCACCGGCTACAGTCAATGAGCAGTTCTTC	CASSPPATVNEQFF
once	-	TRBV18	TRBJ1-5	TGTGCCAGCTCACTTACGACAGGCCCTGGTAGCAATCAGCCCCAGCATTTT	CASSLTTGPGSNQPQHF
-	TRBD2	TRBV11-2	TRBJ2-3	TGTGCCAGCAGCTTCTACGGTAGCGGGGGATTCACAGATACGCAGTATTTT	CASSFYGSGGFTDTQYF
-	-	TRBV28	TRBJ1-4	TGTGCCAGCACGGGGGGGGCCGGGGCAACTAATGAAAAACTGTTTTTT	CASTGGAGATNEKLFF
few	TRBD1	TRBV2	TRBJ2-1	TGTGCCAGCAGTCCACAGGGGGCGGCCTACAATGAGCAGTTCTTC	CASSPQGAAYNEQFF
-	-	TRBV14	TRBJ2-2	TGTGCCAGCAGCCAAGTCCAGTACACTAGCCGGGTGTTTTTT	CASSQVQYTSRVFF
-	-	TRBV11-2	TRBJ2-5	TGTGCCAGCAGCTTAGAAACTCAAGAGACCCAGTACTTC	CASSLETQETQYF
-	-	TRBV4-1	TRBJ1-1	TGCGCCAGCAGCCAAGCGGACAAAAACACTGAAGCTTTCTTT	CASSQADKNTEAFF
-	TRBD1	TRBV2	TRBJ1-2	TGTGCCAGCAGACAGGGGGAAGATGGCTACACCTTC	CASRQGEDGYTF
-	-	TRBV19	TRBJ1-2	TGTGCCAGTAGTATTTTTCCCCCACGGGTTTCCTCCTATGGCTACACCTTC	CASSIFPPRVSSYGYTF
-	-	TRBV7-3	TRBJ1-5	TGTGCCAGCAGCTCACAGGGTTGCTCTCAGCCCCAGCATTTT	CASSSQGCSQPQHF
-	TRBD1	TRBV7-6	TRBJ2-2	TGTGCCAGCAGCCTGAGGACAGGGGGCGCGAACGGGGAGCTGTTTTTT	CASSLRTGGANGELFF
few	-	TRBV7-9	TRBJ1-2	TGTGCCAGCAGCACCCAGGGTCATGGCTACACCTTC	CASSTQGHGYTF
-	-	TRBV4-3	TRBJ1-1	TGCGCCAGCAGCCGAAACAGGGTCACTGAAGCTTTCTTT	CASSRNRVTEAFF
-	-	TRBV6-1	TRBJ1-6	TGTGCCAGCAGTCCAGACCAGGGGTATAATTCACCCCTCCACTTT	CASSPDQGYNSPLHF
-	TRBD1	TRBV20-1	TRBJ1-1	TGCAGTGCTAAGGGGGCCACTGAAGCTTTCTTT	CSAKGATEAFF
once	-	TRBV15	TRBJ2-1	TGTGCCACCAGCAGAGGGGAGGATGAGCAGTTCTTC	CATSRGEDEQFF
-	TRBD1	TRBV4-3	TRBJ2-7	TGCGCCAGCAGCCGGGAAGACAGGGGAGGCTACGAGCAGTACTTC	CASSREDRGGYEQYF
once	-	TRBV7-6	TRBJ1-3	TGTGCCAGCAGCTTAGCAGACAGCTTGTGGAACACCATATATTTT	CASSLADSLWNTIYF
-	-	TRBV19	TRBJ1-2	TGTGCCAGTAGTCAATATGGCTACACCTTC	CASSQYGYTF
-	-	TRBV13	TRBJ2-3	TGTGCCAGCAGCCCCACTAGTAGGCTGTATTTT	CASSPTSRLYF
-	-	TRBV2	TRBJ1-6	TGTGCCAGCATGGGGAGGTTAAATTCACCCCTCCACTTT	CASMGRLNSPLHF
-	TRBD2	TRBV5-1	TRBJ2-5	TGCGCCAGCAGCTTGAAGTCACTAGCGGGGGGGTCAGAGACCCAGTACTTC	CASSLKSLAGGSETQYF
-	-	TRBV30	TRBJ1-1	TGTGCCTGGAGTCCGGGGGGGGCCACTGAAGCTTTCTTT	CAWSPGGATEAFF
-	-	TRBV5-5	TRBJ1-2	TGTGCCAGCAGCTTTAACAGAAACTATGGCTACACCTTC	CASSFNRNYGYTF
many	-	TRBV19	TRBJ1-1	TGTGCCAGTAGTAAGATCAGGGATTTGAACACTGAAGCTTTCTTT	CASSKIRDLNTEAFF
-	TRBD1	TRBV7-9	TRBJ2-6	TGTGCCAGCAGCTTAGGGACAGGGGTGAGCTCTGGGGCCAACGTCCTGACTTTC	CASSLGTGVSSGANVLTF